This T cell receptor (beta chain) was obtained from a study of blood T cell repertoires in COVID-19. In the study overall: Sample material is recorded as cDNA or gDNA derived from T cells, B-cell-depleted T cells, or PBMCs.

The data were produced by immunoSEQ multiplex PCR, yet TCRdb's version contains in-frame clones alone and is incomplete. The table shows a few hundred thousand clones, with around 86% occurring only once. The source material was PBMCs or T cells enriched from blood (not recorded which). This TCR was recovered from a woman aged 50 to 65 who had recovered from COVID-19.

The DNA for the CDR3 is TGTGCCAGCAGCCGCAAGGGGTGGGGGGACGATAATTCACCCCTCCACTTT. Its translation is CASSRKGWGDDNSPLHF. The rearrangement links TRBV3-1 (or the pseudogene TRBV3-2) to TRBJ1-6; tentative D call: TRBD1 (5 bases). V lost 4 bases, J lost 5 bases, and 18 bases lay in between. The CDR3 runs to 17 residues. CDR1 and CDR2 from the germline V gene are LGHDT and YNNKEL (reference sequence).